The sequence of this T cell receptor beta chain was determined in a study of shared clonotypes between healthy human individuals. Assay: immunoSEQ multiplex PCR; the TCRdb copy retains only in-frame clones and omits some. The repertoire holds over a million clones, with approximately 98.5% as singletons. The CDR3 covers 15 residues. Trimming stripped 4 bases from V and 0 bases from J, with 14 bases between. Per germline, CDR1 SGHDT and CDR2 YYEEEE. Material: naive CD4+ T cells sorted from blood. Sample subset: CD45RA+ positively selected. This sequence originates from a man in his thirties or forties in good health. V is TRBV5-6 and J is TRBJ2-7, with a possible D match to TRBD1 (5 bases). Written as DNA, the CDR3 is TGTGCCAGCAGCCCGTGGTCGACAGCCTCCTACGAGCAGTACTTC. This translates into CASSPWSTASYEQYF.